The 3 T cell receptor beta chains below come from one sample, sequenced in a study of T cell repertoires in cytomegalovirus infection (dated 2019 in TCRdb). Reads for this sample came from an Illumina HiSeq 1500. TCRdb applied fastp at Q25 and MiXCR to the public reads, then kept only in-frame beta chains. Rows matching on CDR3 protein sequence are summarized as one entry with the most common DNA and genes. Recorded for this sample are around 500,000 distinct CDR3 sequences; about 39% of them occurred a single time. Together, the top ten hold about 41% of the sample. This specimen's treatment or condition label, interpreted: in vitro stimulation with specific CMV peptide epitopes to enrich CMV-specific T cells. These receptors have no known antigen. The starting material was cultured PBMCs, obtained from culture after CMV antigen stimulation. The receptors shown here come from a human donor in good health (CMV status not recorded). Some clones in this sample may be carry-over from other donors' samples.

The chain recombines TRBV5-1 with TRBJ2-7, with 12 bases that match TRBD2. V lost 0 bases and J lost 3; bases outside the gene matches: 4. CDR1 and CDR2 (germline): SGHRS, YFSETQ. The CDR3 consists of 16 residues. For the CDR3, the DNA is TGCGCCAGCAGCTTGGGGACTAGCGGGAAAAACTACGAGCAGTACTTC. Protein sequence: CASSLGTSGKNYEQYF.

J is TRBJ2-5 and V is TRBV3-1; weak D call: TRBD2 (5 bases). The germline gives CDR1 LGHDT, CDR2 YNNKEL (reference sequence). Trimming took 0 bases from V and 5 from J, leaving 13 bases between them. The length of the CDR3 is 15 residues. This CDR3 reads CASSQDGSSGETQYF. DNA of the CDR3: TGTGCCAGCAGCCAAGATGGGAGCTCCGGGGAGACCCAGTACTTC.

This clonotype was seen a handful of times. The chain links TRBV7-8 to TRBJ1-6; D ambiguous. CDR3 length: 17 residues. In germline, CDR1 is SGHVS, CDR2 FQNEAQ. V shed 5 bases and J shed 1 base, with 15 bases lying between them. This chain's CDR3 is CASSVRLSLSYNSPLHF. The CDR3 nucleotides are TGTGCCAGCAGCGTTCGTTTGAGTTTGTCCTATAATTCACCCCTCCACTTT.